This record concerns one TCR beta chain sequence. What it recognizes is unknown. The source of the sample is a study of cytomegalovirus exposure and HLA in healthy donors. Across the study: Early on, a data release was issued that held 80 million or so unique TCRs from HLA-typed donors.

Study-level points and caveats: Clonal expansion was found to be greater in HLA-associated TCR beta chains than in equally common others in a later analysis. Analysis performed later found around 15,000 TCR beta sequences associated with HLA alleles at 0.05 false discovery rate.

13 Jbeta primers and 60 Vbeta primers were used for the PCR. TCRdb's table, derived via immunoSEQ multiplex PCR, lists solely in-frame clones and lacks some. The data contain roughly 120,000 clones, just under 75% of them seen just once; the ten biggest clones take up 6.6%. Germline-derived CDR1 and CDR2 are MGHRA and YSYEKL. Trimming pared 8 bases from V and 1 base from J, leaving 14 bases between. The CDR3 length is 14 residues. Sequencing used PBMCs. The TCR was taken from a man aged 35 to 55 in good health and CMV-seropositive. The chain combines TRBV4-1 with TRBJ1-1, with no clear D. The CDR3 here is CASSRSVSNTEAFF. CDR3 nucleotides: TGCGCCAGCTCTAGGTCGGTCTCGAACACTGAAGCTTTCTTT.